This TCR beta chain was recorded in a study of cytotoxic CD8 clonotypes in ibrutinib-treated CLL. Assay used: immunoSEQ multiplex PCR; TCRdb lists only in-frame clones, some missing. The sample lists some 140,000 clones; approximately 81% were seen once. Germline assignment: CDR1 MNHEY and CDR2 SMNVEV (reference sequence). Trimming took 6 bases from V and 3 from J; bases not matched to a gene: 2. CDR3 length equals 14 residues. Cryopreserved PBMCs yielded about 2.2 micrograms of genomic DNA for TCR beta libraries. This specimen was PBMCs, taken after 12 months of ibrutinib treatment. The TCR originated in a human donor with chronic lymphocytic leukemia. This chain connects TRBV27 to TRBJ2-1, with TRBD2 identical over 10 bases. The DNA for the CDR3 is TGTGCCAGCAGACTAGCGGGAAGCTACAATGAGCAGTTCTTC. It is translated as CASRLAGSYNEQFF.